The clone carrying this TCR beta chain was seen more than once but under ten times. This sample was included in a study of T-cell reconstitution after alpha-beta-depleted transplantation in children. Unique molecular identifiers were built into the TCRbeta library. TCRdb fed the PCR reads into MiXCR, producing one record per CDR3 protein. The data contain 170,000 or so distinct CDR3 sequences, more than 6.5% of them singletons. The CDR3 is 13 residues long. After removal of 6 bases from V and 7 bases from J, the junction contained 8 bases not matched to a gene. Per the germline V gene, CDR1 is DFQATT and CDR2 is SNEGSKA (reference sequence).

Here the sequenced sample was PBMCs from the stem cell graft donor, taken from the stem cell graft. The chain couples TRBV20-1 to TRBJ1-2, with 10 bases fitting TRBD1. This clonotype was sampled from a human donor who donated a stem cell graft to a child with Wiskott-Aldrich syndrome. This chain's CDR3 is CSARQGASGGYTF. CDR3 sequence (DNA): TGCAGTGCCCGACAGGGGGCTAGTGGTGGCTACACCTTC.